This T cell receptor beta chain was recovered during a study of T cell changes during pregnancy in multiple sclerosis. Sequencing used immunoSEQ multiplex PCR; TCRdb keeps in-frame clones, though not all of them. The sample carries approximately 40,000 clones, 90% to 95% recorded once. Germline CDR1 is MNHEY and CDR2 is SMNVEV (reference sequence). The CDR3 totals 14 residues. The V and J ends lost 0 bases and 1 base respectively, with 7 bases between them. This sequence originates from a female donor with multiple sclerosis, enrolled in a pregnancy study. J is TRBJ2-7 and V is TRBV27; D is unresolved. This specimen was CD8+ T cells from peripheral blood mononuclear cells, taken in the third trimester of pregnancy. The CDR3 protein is CASSLSFQSYEQYF. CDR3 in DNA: TGTGCCAGCAGTTTATCGTTCCAGTCCTACGAGCAGTACTTC.